This T cell receptor beta chain originates from a study of blood T cells in healthy people across ages. General study points: Estimated diversity that came from one million T cells was considered an underestimate.

A few counts support this clonotype. The antigen remains unidentified. Isolation yielded PBMCs, at least 7 million per sample, in every case. Together with a sample-barcoded 5' primer, a J-beta primer mix was included in a second PCR lasting roughly 6 to 12 cycles. TCRdb called the 5' RACE reads again in MiXCR, with one record for every CDR3 protein. The table shows about 1.8 million distinct CDR3 sequences, with around half occurring only once. This sequence was found in a woman between 40 and 50 years old in good health. Sequenced material: blood.

CDR3 in amino acids: CASSPSGGWDTQYF. Written as DNA, the CDR3 is TGTGCCAGCAGTCCCTCGGGAGGCTGGGATACGCAGTATTTT. This chain connects TRBV28 to TRBJ2-3; TRBD2 matches 7 bases. Germline CDR1 reads MDHEN; CDR2 reads SYDVKM. This CDR3 is 14 amino acids long. J gave up 6 bases and V 5 bases, and 8 bases lay outside the gene matches.